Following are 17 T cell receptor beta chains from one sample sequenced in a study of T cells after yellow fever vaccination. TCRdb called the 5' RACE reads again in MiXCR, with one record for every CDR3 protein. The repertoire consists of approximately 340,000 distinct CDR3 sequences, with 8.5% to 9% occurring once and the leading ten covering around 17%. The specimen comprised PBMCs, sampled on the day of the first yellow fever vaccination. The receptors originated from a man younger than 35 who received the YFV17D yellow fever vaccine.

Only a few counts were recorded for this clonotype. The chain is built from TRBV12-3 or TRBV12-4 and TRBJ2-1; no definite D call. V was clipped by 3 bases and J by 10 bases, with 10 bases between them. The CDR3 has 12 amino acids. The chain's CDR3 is CASSLFGAEQFF. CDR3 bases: TGTGCCAGCAGTTTGTTCGGCGCCGAGCAGTTCTTC.

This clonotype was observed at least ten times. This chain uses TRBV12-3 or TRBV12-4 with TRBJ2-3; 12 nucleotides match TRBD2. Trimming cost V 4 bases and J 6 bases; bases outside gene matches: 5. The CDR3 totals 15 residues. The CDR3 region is CASSSGTSGSDTQYF. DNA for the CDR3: TGTGCCAGCAGTTCCGGGACTAGCGGGTCTGATACGCAGTATTTT.

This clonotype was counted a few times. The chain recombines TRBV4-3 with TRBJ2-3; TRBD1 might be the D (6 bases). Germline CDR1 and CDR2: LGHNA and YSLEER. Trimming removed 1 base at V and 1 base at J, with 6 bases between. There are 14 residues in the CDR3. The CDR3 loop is CASSQGGRTDTQYF. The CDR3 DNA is TGCGCCAGCAGCCAAGGGGGGCGCACAGATACGCAGTATTTT.

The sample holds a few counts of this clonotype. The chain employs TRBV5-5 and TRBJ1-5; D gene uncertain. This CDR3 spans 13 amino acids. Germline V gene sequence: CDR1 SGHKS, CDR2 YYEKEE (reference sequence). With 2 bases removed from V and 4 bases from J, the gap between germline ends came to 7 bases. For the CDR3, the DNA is TGTGCCAGCAGCTTATGGCAAAATCAGCCCCAGCATTTT. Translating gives CASSLWQNQPQHF.

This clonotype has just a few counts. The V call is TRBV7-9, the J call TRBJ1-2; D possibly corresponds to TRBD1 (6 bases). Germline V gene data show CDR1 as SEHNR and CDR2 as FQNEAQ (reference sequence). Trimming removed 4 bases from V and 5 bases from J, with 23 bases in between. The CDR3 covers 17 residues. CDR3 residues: CASSSDSSGTLEYGYTF. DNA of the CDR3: TGTGCCAGCAGCTCGGACAGCTCGGGGACCCTAGAATATGGCTACACCTTC. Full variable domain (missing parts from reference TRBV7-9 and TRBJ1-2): DTGVSQNPRHKITKRGQNVTFRCDPISEHNRLYWYRQTLGQGPEFLTYFQNEAQLEKSRLLSDRFSAERPKGSFSTLEIQRTEQGDSAMYLCASSSDSSGTLEYGYTFGSGTRLTVV.

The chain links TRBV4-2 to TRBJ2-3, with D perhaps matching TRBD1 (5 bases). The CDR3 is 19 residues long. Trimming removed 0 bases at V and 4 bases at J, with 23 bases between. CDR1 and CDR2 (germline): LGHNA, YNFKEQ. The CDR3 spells CASSQDCKGIVPGSDTQYF. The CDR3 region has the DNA TGTGCCAGCAGCCAAGATTGTAAGGGGATCGTCCCGGGCTCAGATACGCAGTATTTT.

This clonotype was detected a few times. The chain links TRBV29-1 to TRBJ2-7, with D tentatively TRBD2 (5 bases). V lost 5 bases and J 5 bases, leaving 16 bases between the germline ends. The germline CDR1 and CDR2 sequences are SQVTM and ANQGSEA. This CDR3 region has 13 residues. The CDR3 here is CSVNQVAGDEQYF. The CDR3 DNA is TGCAGCGTTAACCAAGTGGCGGGCGACGAGCAGTACTTC.

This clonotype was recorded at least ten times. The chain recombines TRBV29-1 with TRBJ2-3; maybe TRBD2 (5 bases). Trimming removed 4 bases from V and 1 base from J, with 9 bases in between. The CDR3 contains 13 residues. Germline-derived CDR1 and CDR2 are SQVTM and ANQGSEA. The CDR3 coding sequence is TGCAGCGTTGTCCGGCGGGGCACAGATACGCAGTATTTT. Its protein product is CSVVRRGTDTQYF.

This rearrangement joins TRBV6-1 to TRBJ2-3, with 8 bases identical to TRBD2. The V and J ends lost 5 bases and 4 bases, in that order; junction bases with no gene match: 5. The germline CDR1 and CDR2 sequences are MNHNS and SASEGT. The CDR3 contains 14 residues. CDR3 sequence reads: CASSRGLGPDTQYF. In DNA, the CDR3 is TGTGCCAGCAGTCGGGGACTAGGACCAGATACGCAGTATTTT.

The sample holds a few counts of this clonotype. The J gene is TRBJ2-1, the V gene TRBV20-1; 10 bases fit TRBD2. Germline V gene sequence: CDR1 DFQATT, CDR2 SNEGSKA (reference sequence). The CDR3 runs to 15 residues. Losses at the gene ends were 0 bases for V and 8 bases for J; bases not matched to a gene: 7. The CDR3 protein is CSARDEREGWDEQFF. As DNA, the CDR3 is TGCAGTGCTAGAGATGAGCGGGAGGGCTGGGATGAGCAGTTCTTC.

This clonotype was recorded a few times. The CDR3 bases are TGCGCCAGCAGCCAAGAGACAGCGTATAATTCACCCCTCCACTTT. Its translation is CASSQETAYNSPLHF. V and J are TRBV4-1 and TRBJ1-6, with D perhaps matching TRBD1 (5 bases). Germline V lookup: CDR1 MGHRA, CDR2 YSYEKL. The CDR3 spans 15 residues. Trimming pared 0 bases from V and 4 bases from J, leaving 7 bases between.

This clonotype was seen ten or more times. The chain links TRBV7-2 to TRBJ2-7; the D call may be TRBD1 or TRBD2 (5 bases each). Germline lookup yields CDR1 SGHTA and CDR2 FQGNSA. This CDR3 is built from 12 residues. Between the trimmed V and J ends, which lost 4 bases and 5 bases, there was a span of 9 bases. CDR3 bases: TGTGCCAGCAGCTATTGGGGGAACGAGCAGTACTTC. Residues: CASSYWGNEQYF.

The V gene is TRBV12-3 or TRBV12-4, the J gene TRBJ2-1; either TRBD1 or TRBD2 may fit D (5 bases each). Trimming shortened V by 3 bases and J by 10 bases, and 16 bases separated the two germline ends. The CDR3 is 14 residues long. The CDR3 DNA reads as TGTGCCAGCAGTTTTTATAGTGGTGGGACGGAGCAGTTCTTC. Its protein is CASSFYSGGTEQFF.

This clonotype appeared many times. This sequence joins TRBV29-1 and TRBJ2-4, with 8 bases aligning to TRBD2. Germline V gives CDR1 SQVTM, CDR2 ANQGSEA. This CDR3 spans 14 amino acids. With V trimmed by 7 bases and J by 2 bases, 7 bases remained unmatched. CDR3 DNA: TGCAGCGCCGCGGGGGGCACCCCCAAAAACATTCAGTACTTC. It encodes CSAAGGTPKNIQYF.

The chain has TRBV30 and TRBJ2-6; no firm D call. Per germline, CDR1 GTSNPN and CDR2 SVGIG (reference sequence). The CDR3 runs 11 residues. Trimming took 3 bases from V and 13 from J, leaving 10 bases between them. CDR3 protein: CAWSDRLVLTF. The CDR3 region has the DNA TGTGCCTGGAGCGACCGACTGGTCCTGACTTTC.

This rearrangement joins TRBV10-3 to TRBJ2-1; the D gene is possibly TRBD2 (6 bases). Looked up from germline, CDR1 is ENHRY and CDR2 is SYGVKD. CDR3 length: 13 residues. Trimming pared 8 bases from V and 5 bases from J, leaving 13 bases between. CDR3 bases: TGTGCCATCCGTGCGGGGACCCACAATGAGCAGTTCTTC. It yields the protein CAIRAGTHNEQFF.

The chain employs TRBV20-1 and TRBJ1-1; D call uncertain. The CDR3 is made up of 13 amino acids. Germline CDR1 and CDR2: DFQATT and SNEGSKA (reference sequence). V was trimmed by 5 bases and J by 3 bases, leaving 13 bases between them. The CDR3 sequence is CSAPTHRDTEAFF. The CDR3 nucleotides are TGCAGTGCTCCAACCCACCGTGACACTGAAGCTTTCTTT.